This T cell receptor (beta chain) was recovered during a study of shared clonotypes between healthy human individuals (TCRdb year 2020). The study in broad terms: Three men and a couple of women, aged 18 to 49 years, made up the cohort. To increase sequencing depth and limit assay-specific biases, TCR repertoire library preparation and sequencing were carried out by different laboratories using diverse techniques. To estimate repertoire size and how much clonotype sharing occurs between individuals, the study deeply sequenced the blood TCR repertoires of five healthy adults. Between about 0.94 and 8.9 billion PBMCs per donor were obtained by leukapheresis. For each donor, three plates each were used for CD4 naive and CD4 memory, two plates were used for CD8 naive, and one plate was used for CD8 memory.

The donors were healthy, HIV-negative adults who had no recently reported acute infections or vaccinations. All donors were Caucasian adults living in Nashville, Tennessee, USA. CD4+ T cells were enriched by magnetic negative selection, after which naive cells were positively selected on CD45RA and the negative fraction was taken as the memory subset. Blood was obtained by leukapheresis, after which PBMCs were separated by Ficoll-Histopaque density gradient centrifugation and cryopreserved in liquid nitrogen vapor phase. Analytical flow cytometry was used to check the purity and quantity of every magnetically sorted T cell population. From each sorted fraction, genomic DNA was isolated and quantified by UV absorbance on a Nanodrop 2000c. General conclusions and limits of the study: Higher generation probabilities were observed for clonotypes shared by all four sorted-subset donors than for non-shared clonotypes. Naive subsets generally had larger estimated clonotype richness than memory subsets did. When a few donors were compared, the shared fraction of clonotypes was approximately 5% for naive CD4, 3.5% to 4% for naive CD8, 2.3% for memory CD4, and roughly 0.43% for memory CD8. Rarefaction of sorted-subset datasets indicated incomplete sequencing despite the large sequencing depth. Because the study included a small number of donors, the genetic and exposure-history diversity represented was limited. Pairwise subsampling led to the expectation that sequencing depth would affect the degree of clonotype sharing among donors. Only blood was sampled, and tissue TCR repertoires likely differ from those in blood.

CDR1 and CDR2, looked up from the germline V gene, are MNHEY and SVGAGI. The cysteine opens and the phenylalanine closes a CDR3 of 16 amino acids. Only CDR3 DNA remains: 48 bases, in frame from the first base. The junction shows trimming of 0 bases on V and 11 bases on J, and the gene matches do not reach 14 bases of it. This clone was seen a handful of times. What antigen it recognizes has not been identified. No per-base quality is available; no much larger clone lies one base away. Using the deep immunoSEQ assay, TCR CDR3 regions were amplified from genomic DNA by multiplex PCR. For each cell subset, the extracted genomic DNA was distributed evenly across all wells of several immunoSEQ 96-well plates, and each plate served as one replicate. For sorted subsets, approximately 190 ng of genomic DNA, equivalent to 25,000 to 35,000 T cell genomes, went into each replicate PCR. Purified libraries were measured with a Qubit 3.0 fluorometer, size-checked on a Bioanalyzer 2100, and measured again with the KAPA Library Quantification kit. Every immunoSEQ 96-well plate was sequenced on a separate single-read 150-cycle Illumina NextSeq 550 flow cell. Concerning the study's data processing: The immunoSEQ output contained only junctional sequences without quality scores, so filtering could not match that applied to full-length reads. To assign V/J genes and CDR3, sequences were annotated against IMGT germline references using PyIR, a Python wrapper for IgBLAST v1.9. Reads were filtered out if the reads had weak V/J assignments (E-value above 1e-6), no CDR3, stop codons, out-of-frame junctions, or ambiguous translated residues. V3J clonotypes were defined by identical inferred V gene, J gene, and CDR3 amino acid sequence. The percentage overlap between two repertoires was calculated by dividing the number of shared unique clonotypes by the size of the smaller repertoire. Repertoire richness was assessed with RTK rarefaction, the Chao1 estimator, and Recon v2.1 estimates of unobserved clonotypes. OLGA was used to compute generation probabilities for all TCRbeta clonotypes that the gDNA method yielded from a few donors. In its TCRdb copy, this immuneACCESS table keeps in-frame sequences only and misses some clones. Where compared with another copy, unresolved V genes explain less than half of these, and the others have no known cause. D and trimming were read from the DNA, whereas the V and J calls and clone size are those reported in that table. Within this sample are 600,000 to 700,000 clones, with around four fifths of them counted one time only. The biggest ten clones account for around 1.8% of the sample.

This TCR was recovered from a woman aged 25-40 years in good health. Sequences were obtained from memory CD4+ T cells sorted from blood. The cell subset or site label for this specimen denotes: CD45RA-negative fraction. This chain is built from TRBV6-5 and TRBJ2-5, and TRBD2 matches 8 of the central bases. The CDR3 region reads CASSYSFGTRSYSQYF. Here is the DNA: TGTGCCAGCAGTTACTCCTTCGGGACTAGATCCTATTCACAGTACTTC.